The TCR beta chain described here comes from a study of blood T cell repertoires in COVID-19. Germline CDR1 and CDR2: KGHSH and LQKENI. The V gene lost 3 bases and the J gene lost 8 bases, with 8 bases spanning the gap. The CDR3 length is 13 residues. Clones were sequenced by immunoSEQ multiplex PCR, and TCRdb holds only the in-frame ones, with some missing. This table has 200,000 to 250,000 clones, about nine tenths appearing once. The receptor was isolated from a woman in her twenties or thirties who had recovered from COVID-19. Sequenced: PBMCs or T cells enriched from blood (not recorded which). V and J are TRBV18 and TRBJ1-6, with unresolved D. CDR3 region: CASSPSSDSPLHF. CDR3 nucleotide sequence: TGTGCCAGCTCACCCTCGTCAGATTCACCCCTCCACTTT.